These 13 T cell receptor beta chains came from one sample sequenced in a study of cytomegalovirus exposure and HLA in healthy donors. In the PCR, 60 Vbeta and 13 Jbeta primers were used. Measured with immunoSEQ multiplex PCR; TCRdb has only the in-frame clones, and not every one. The sample yields tens of thousands of clones, approximately 71% seen once. The sequenced sample consisted of PBMCs. Source of these receptors: a man over 45 in good health and CMV-seropositive.

This chain uses TRBV27 with TRBJ1-1, with a weak D call TRBD1 (6 bases). Germline CDR1 is MNHEY and CDR2 is SMNVEV (reference sequence). V was shortened by 5 bases and J by 0 bases, with 10 bases between the two germline ends. The CDR3 consists of 14 residues. The CDR3 region is CASSTGTLNTEAFF. CDR3 in DNA: TGTGCCAGCAGTACCGGGACACTGAACACTGAAGCTTTCTTT.

The sample holds one count of this clone. This sequence joins TRBV4-3 and TRBJ1-2; the D gene is possibly TRBD1 (6 bases). With 3 bases removed from V and 4 bases from J, the gap between germline ends came to 21 bases. Looked up from germline, CDR1 is LGHNA and CDR2 is YSLEER. This CDR3 has 17 amino acids. The DNA for the CDR3 is TGCGCCAGCAGCCAGGGTGCTGTGGGGGCTAATCTCTATGGCTACACCTTC. It yields the protein CASSQGAVGANLYGYTF.

The chain uses TRBV30 and TRBJ2-1; the match to TRBD2 covers 7 bases. The CDR3 has 14 amino acids. Trimming took 3 bases from V and 9 from J; bases not matched to a gene: 11. CDR1 and CDR2 (germline): GTSNPN, SVGIG (reference sequence). CDR3 bases: TGTGCCTGGAGGCGGGACGGGGGGAAGGGTGAGCAGTTCTTC. Its protein is CAWRRDGGKGEQFF.

This rearrangement joins TRBV7-2 to TRBJ2-5; 8 bases are a match to TRBD2. The CDR3 sequence is 17 residues long. V shed 1 base, J shed 6 bases, and the junction held 13 bases outside the gene matches. In germline, CDR1 is SGHTA, CDR2 FQGNSA. The CDR3 sequence: CASSLGPGGVIRKTQYF. The CDR3 DNA reads as TGTGCCAGCAGCTTAGGTCCGGGGGGGGTAATTCGAAAGACCCAGTACTTC.

J is TRBJ1-1 and V is TRBV11-3; TRBD1 aligns across 9 bases. CDR1 is SGHNT, CDR2 YENEEA, per germline. The CDR3 extends over 13 amino acids. The ends lost 6 bases at V and 3 bases at J; junction bases unmatched: 2. CDR3 loop: CASSRDRDTEAFF. The CDR3, as DNA: TGTGCCAGCAGTCGGGACAGGGACACTGAAGCTTTCTTT.

This clone was recorded only once. V is TRBV4-2 and J is TRBJ1-3; D call uncertain. CDR3 length: 16 residues. Trimming took off 0 bases at V and 0 bases at J, with 9 bases between the two ends. CDR1 and CDR2 from the germline V gene are LGHNA and YNFKEQ. The CDR3 DNA reads as TGTGCCAGCAGCCAAGAAGCCGCCGACTCTGGAAACACCATATATTTT. Translation gives CASSQEAADSGNTIYF.

V gene TRBV7-9 combines with J gene TRBJ2-7; D is ambiguous. Deletions cut 3 bases from V and 9 bases from J, with 18 bases between. This CDR3 is 14 amino acids long. Germline V gene data show CDR1 as SEHNR and CDR2 as FQNEAQ (reference sequence). The DNA for the CDR3 is TGTGCCAGCAGCTTTCCCGCGACCCGTGGCGGGCAGTACTTC. Protein: CASSFPATRGGQYF.

The chain combines TRBV7-8 with TRBJ2-5; no reliable D call. CDR3 length: 14 amino acids. The V end was cut by 5 bases, the J end by 2 bases, with 12 bases between. Per germline, CDR1 SGHVS and CDR2 FQNEAQ. The CDR3 loop reads CASSLLGLQETQYF. The CDR3 DNA follows: TGTGCCAGCAGCCTCCTGGGCCTTCAAGAGACCCAGTACTTC.

This chain links TRBV4-3 with TRBJ2-7; TRBD2 agrees at 11 bases. The germline gives CDR1 LGHNA, CDR2 YSLEER. With 4 bases clipped from V and 1 base from J, the junction kept 6 bases outside the gene matches. There are 16 residues in the CDR3. The CDR3 loop reads CASSRILAGESYEQYF. In DNA form, the CDR3 reads TGCGCCAGCAGCCGCATACTAGCGGGGGAGTCCTACGAGCAGTACTTC.

The rearrangement links TRBV5-5 to TRBJ2-7; 9 nucleotides match TRBD1. The CDR3 consists of 14 residues. Germline V CDR1 and CDR2: SGHKS, YYEKEE (reference sequence). With V trimmed by 4 bases and J by 3 bases, 5 bases remained unmatched. CDR3 sequence: CASSAKGQGYEQYF. The CDR3 DNA reads as TGTGCCAGCAGCGCCAAGGGACAGGGCTACGAGCAGTACTTC.

The rearrangement uses TRBV6-5 and TRBJ1-1; D is possibly TRBD1 (6 bases). The CDR3 has 13 amino acids. V lost 0 bases and J lost 5, with 7 bases in between. From germline, CDR1 is MNHEY and CDR2 SVGAGI. This CDR3 is CASSYSRGTEAFF. The CDR3 nucleotides read TGTGCCAGCAGTTACTCGAGGGGGACTGAAGCTTTCTTT.

The chain links TRBV10-1 to TRBJ2-3, with D maybe TRBD1 (6 bases). There are 15 residues in the CDR3. V lost 2 bases and J lost 9, with 18 bases in between. CDR1 WNHNN and CDR2 SYGVQD come from the germline V gene (reference sequence). The CDR3 sequence: CASSENGLGGDTQYF. The CDR3 DNA reads TGCGCCAGCAGTGAGAACGGCCTAGGGGGAGACACGCAGTATTTT.

This chain connects TRBV5-4 to TRBJ2-7; 8 positions match TRBD2. V shed 0 bases, J shed 5 bases, and the junction held 4 bases outside the gene matches. CDR3 size: 14 residues. Per the germline V gene, CDR1 is SGHNT and CDR2 is YYREEE (reference sequence). DNA for the CDR3: TGTGCCAGCAGCTTGGAAGCGGGGGCCGACGAGCAGTACTTC. Translated, it gives CASSLEAGADEQYF.